This TCR beta chain originates from a study of vaccination and CD4 T cells after COVID-19. Study context: Post-COVID draws came a median approximately 100 days after diagnosis (range 35 to 161).

Note on this clonotype: The antigen remains undetermined.

Germline V gives CDR1 SGHTA, CDR2 FQGNSA. Trimming took off 3 bases at V and 9 bases at J, with 9 bases between the two ends. CDR3 length: 12 amino acids. With the Oncomine TCR Beta short-read assay, DNA from cultured CD4+ T cells was sequenced. Genomic DNA was taken out of cultured CD4+ T cells by extraction. TCRdb reprocessed the PCR reads via MiXCR and lists one record per CDR3 protein. The table includes about 17,000 distinct CDR3 sequences, 35% to 40% detected once. The treatment: roughly ten-day PBMC culture with coronavirus spike peptide pools or control peptides (ViraFEST assay). First, ViraFEST expanded antigen-specific T cells with peptide pools, and next it sequenced the TCRs. From the 10-day cultures, CD4+ T cells were isolated by negative selection.

This receptor was taken from a human donor who had recovered from COVID-19. This sequence joins TRBV7-2 and TRBJ2-1; D is undetermined. The material sequenced was CD4+ T cells from blood, cultured in vitro. The CDR3 DNA sequence: TGTGCCAGCAGCTTCCCAGGAAGTGAGCAGTTCTTC. Translation: CASSFPGSEQFF.